This T cell receptor (beta chain) was identified during a study of read filtering for tumor transcriptome and immune sequencing. Study-level results: Correlation between methods rose after single-read clonotypes were removed. RNA-seq captured clonotypes less deeply and reliably than IR-seq.

The table lists this clonotype with many counts. Its antigen is not known. The CDR3 totals 15 residues. Trimming pared 2 bases from V and 4 bases from J, leaving 12 bases between. Germline values: CDR1 SGHTA, CDR2 FQGTGA. Molecular barcoded adaptors covering alpha/delta and beta/gamma chains were used on roughly 370 ng RNA. TCRdb re-derived calls from the reads in MiXCR, one entry per CDR3 protein. The sample lists 45,000 to 55,000 distinct CDR3 sequences; 9.5% to 15% were seen once. Sequencing was performed on a population of CD138-negative cells sorted from bone marrow. The origin of this receptor is a donor aged 40 or over with multiple myeloma. This chain links TRBV7-3 with TRBJ2-1; the D gene is possibly TRBD2 (6 bases). In nucleotides, the CDR3 is TGTGCCAGCAGCTTACTTCTAGCGAGTTACAATGAGCAGTTCTTC. Translation gives CASSLLLASYNEQFF.